The subject of this entry is one T cell receptor beta chain. Per the authors' pipeline: The authors estimated nucleated cell counts from reference gene primer amplification. TCRdb's table, derived via immunoSEQ multiplex PCR, lists solely in-frame clones and lacks some. V and J calls and clone size follow that table, whereas D and trimming were derived from the DNA. The data hold roughly 14,000 clones, with more than 65% observed a single time. This CDR3 contains 16 residues. V shed 2 bases and J 6 bases; nucleotides not matched to a gene: 8. Germline values: CDR1 MGHRA, CDR2 YSYEKL. This entry comes from a study of blood T cell repertoires in COVID-19. On the study more broadly: There were acute and convalescent COVID-19 samples, and they came from the United States, Italy and Spain. PBMCs, B-cell-depleted T cells, or T cells provided the cDNA or gDNA that made up the material.

The source is a woman in her forties or fifties with active or convalescent COVID-19. The chain is built from TRBV4-1 and TRBJ1-5; 9 nucleotides agree with TRBD1. Material for sequencing was peripheral blood. The CDR3 loop reads CASSQFRDRDVQPQHF. CDR3 sequence (DNA): TGCGCCAGCAGCCAATTCCGGGACAGGGATGTTCAGCCCCAGCATTTT.